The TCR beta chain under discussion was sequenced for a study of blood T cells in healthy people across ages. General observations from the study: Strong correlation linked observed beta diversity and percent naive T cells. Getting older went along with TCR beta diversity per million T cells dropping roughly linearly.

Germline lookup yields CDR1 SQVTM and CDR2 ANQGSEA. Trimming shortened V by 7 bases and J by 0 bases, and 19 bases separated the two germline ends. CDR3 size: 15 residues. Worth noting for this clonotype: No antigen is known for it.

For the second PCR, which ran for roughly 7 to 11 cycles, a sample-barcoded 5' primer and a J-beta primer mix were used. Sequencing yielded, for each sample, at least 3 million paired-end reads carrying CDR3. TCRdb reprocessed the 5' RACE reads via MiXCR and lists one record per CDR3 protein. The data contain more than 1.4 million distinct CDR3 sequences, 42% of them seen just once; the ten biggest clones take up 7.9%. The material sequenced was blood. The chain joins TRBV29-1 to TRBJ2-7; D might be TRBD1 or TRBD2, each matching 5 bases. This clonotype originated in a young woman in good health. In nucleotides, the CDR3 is TGCAGCGCCCACGGGGCAGGGACCGTCTCCTACGAGCAGTACTTC. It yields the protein CSAHGAGTVSYEQYF.